This T cell receptor beta chain was captured by sequencing in a study of T cells in localized non-small cell lung cancer. About this clone itself: Its antigen is unknown.

Sequenced by immunoSEQ multiplex PCR; TCRdb stores in-frame clones only, minus some. This sample carries tens of thousands of clones, around four fifths of them seen once, and the ten largest clones take just under 20%. CDR1 and CDR2 from the germline V gene are SGHNT and YYREEE (reference sequence). V lost 1 base, J lost 1 base, and 8 bases lay in between. This CDR3 contains 14 residues. Whole-study findings and limits: In uninvolved adjacent lung, T cell clonality reached its highest value, exceeding tumor. Longer overall survival was associated with a higher density of T cells in the blood. A median about 50 of the top 100 tumor clones appeared in adjacent lung.

The clonotype originates from a female donor at least 60 years old with stage II squamous cell lung carcinoma. The source material was peripheral blood, sampled before any cancer treatment. The gene calls are TRBV5-4 and TRBJ1-1, with D unclear. The CDR3 is CASSLRSANTEAFF. The DNA for the CDR3 is TGTGCCAGCAGCTTGCGGTCGGCGAACACTGAAGCTTTCTTT.